The source of this T cell receptor (beta chain) is a study of cytomegalovirus exposure and HLA in healthy donors. The PCR ran on 60 Vbeta and 13 Jbeta primers. Method: immunoSEQ multiplex PCR; TCRdb's copy keeps in-frame clones and lacks some. This sample has 170,000 or so clones, with 80% found just once. The CDR3 runs to 15 residues. The V gene's germline CDR1 is MNHEY and CDR2 SMNVEV (reference sequence). V shed 2 bases and J 5 bases; nucleotides not matched to a gene: 7. The gene calls are TRBV27 and TRBJ1-2; TRBD1 matches 8 bases. The sample taken for sequencing was PBMCs. The clonotype was recovered from a young man in good health and CMV-seropositive. The CDR3 is CASSLVSGQAYGYTF. CDR3 bases: TGTGCCAGCAGTTTAGTGTCGGGACAGGCGTATGGCTACACCTTC.